This entry lists 15 T cell receptor beta chains sequenced from one sample in a study of cytomegalovirus exposure and HLA in healthy donors. 13 Jbeta primers and 60 Vbeta primers were used for the PCR. Some clones are missing from TCRdb's copy, which holds only in-frame ones; the method was immunoSEQ multiplex PCR. The data hold about 160,000 clones, with 70% to 80% observed a single time. Specimen: PBMCs. These TCRs come from a male donor in good health and CMV-seronegative.

The chain links TRBV5-1 to TRBJ1-3; TRBD1 is a possible D gene (5 bases). The germline CDR1 and CDR2 sequences are SGHRS and YFSETQ. The V end lost 4 bases, the J end lost 2 bases, and 10 bases lay between the germline ends. The CDR3 is 14 residues long. The CDR3 region has the DNA TGCGCCAGCAGCCCCGGACAAGCTGGAAACACCATATATTTT. Translating gives CASSPGQAGNTIYF.

The chain is built from TRBV5-1 and TRBJ2-4, with a weak D call TRBD2 (6 bases). The length of the CDR3 is 18 residues. Per the germline V gene, CDR1 is SGHRS and CDR2 is YFSETQ. V lost 5 bases, J lost 1 base, and 22 bases lay in between. CDR3 DNA: TGCGCCAGCAGTGGGGGGTCCGGAGGGGCAGTGGCCAAAAACATTCAGTACTTC. Its protein is CASSGGSGGAVAKNIQYF.

This rearrangement joins TRBV7-9 to TRBJ1-1, with 11 positions matching TRBD1. The CDR3 is 15 residues long. Trimming at V came to 5 bases and at J to 1 base, leaving 3 bases not matched to a gene. Germline CDR1 and CDR2: SEHNR and FQNEAQ (reference sequence). The CDR3 loop is CASSAGQGANTEAFF. CDR3 nucleotide sequence: TGTGCCAGCAGCGCCGGACAGGGGGCGAACACTGAAGCTTTCTTT.

The V call is TRBV9, the J call TRBJ2-1; 8 nucleotides align to TRBD1. Germline V lookup: CDR1 SGDLS, CDR2 YYNGEE. With V trimmed by 2 bases and J by 7 bases, 8 bases remained unmatched. The CDR3 length is 15 residues. The CDR3 reads CASSVLAGGTNEQFF. CDR3 DNA: TGTGCCAGCAGCGTTCTGGCAGGGGGCACGAATGAGCAGTTCTTC.

The count of this clone is one. The chain combines TRBV10-3 with TRBJ1-3; no reliable D call. This CDR3 has 14 amino acids. Trimming took off 4 bases at V and 0 bases at J, with 7 bases between the two ends. The germline V gene encodes CDR1 ENHRY and CDR2 SYGVKD. The CDR3 region has the DNA TGTGCCATCAGTGTTTCCTCCTCTGGAAACACCATATATTTT. It translates to CAISVSSSGNTIYF.

The chain joins TRBV19 to TRBJ1-1, with 7 nucleotides matching TRBD1. This CDR3 contains 15 residues. Trimming cost V 3 bases and J 4 bases; bases outside gene matches: 8. Germline loops: CDR1 LNHDA, CDR2 SQIVND (reference sequence). CDR3 DNA: TGTGCCAGTAGTATCGGAGACAGGGTTCCCACTGAAGCTTTCTTT. It codes for CASSIGDRVPTEAFF.

The V gene is TRBV18, the J gene TRBJ1-4; the D is unclear. The CDR3 is 13 amino acids. Germline CDR1 and CDR2: KGHSH and LQKENI. The V gene lost 3 bases and the J gene lost 5 bases, with 7 bases spanning the gap. CDR3 in amino acids: CASSPGPNEKLFF. The DNA of the CDR3 is TGTGCCAGCTCACCGGGCCCCAATGAAAAACTGTTTTTT.

The sample holds one count of this clone. Here the CDR3 DNA reads TGTGCCAGCAGCTTAGAAAGAGGGTCGACTGAAGCTTTCTTT. Its protein product is CASSLERGSTEAFF. This chain joins TRBV11-2 and TRBJ1-1; D remains unclear. The germline V and J ends were trimmed by 0 bases and 5 bases, with 10 bases remaining between them. The CDR3 covers 14 residues. The V gene's germline CDR1 is SGHAT and CDR2 FQNNGV.

V is TRBV5-1 and J is TRBJ2-5, with TRBD1 matching 8 bases. Germline assignment: CDR1 SGHRS and CDR2 YFSETQ. Trimming cost V 0 bases and J 3 bases; bases outside gene matches: 1. This CDR3 comprises 14 residues. The CDR3 sequence is CASSLADREETQYF. In DNA form, the CDR3 reads TGCGCCAGCAGCTTGGCGGACAGGGAAGAGACCCAGTACTTC.

The V and J genes are TRBV18 and TRBJ1-2, with D possibly matching TRBD1 (5 bases). The CDR3 consists of 14 residues. Germline V gene lookup returns CDR1 KGHSH and CDR2 LQKENI. V was trimmed by 3 bases and J by 0 bases, leaving 8 bases between them. CDR3 protein: CASSPTASNYGYTF. The DNA of the CDR3 is TGTGCCAGCTCACCGACAGCGTCTAACTATGGCTACACCTTC.

This clone was observed a handful of times. This sequence joins TRBV18 and TRBJ2-2, with 8 nucleotides matching TRBD1. Germline lookup yields CDR1 KGHSH and CDR2 LQKENI. The CDR3 sequence is 15 residues long. Trimming removed 5 bases from V and 5 bases from J; junction bases left unmatched: 7. CDR3 region: CASSSSGGGTGELFF. CDR3 DNA: TGTGCCAGCTCATCATCAGGGGGCGGAACCGGGGAGCTGTTTTTT.

The chain combines TRBV7-6 with TRBJ2-2; D possibly corresponds to TRBD2 (6 bases). Trimming shortened V by 5 bases and J by 4 bases, and 8 bases separated the two germline ends. Per germline, CDR1 SGHVS and CDR2 FNYEAQ. This CDR3 has 13 amino acids. The CDR3 DNA sequence: TGTGCCAGCAGCGGCGGGACCACCGGGGAGCTGTTTTTT. Its translation is CASSGGTTGELFF.

In its sample, this clone was seen a few times. The chain joins TRBV2 to TRBJ2-3, with TRBD2 identical over 11 bases. Losses at the gene ends were 8 bases for V and 7 bases for J; bases not matched to a gene: 11. Per the germline V gene, CDR1 is SNHLY and CDR2 is FYNNEI. The CDR3 sequence is 15 residues long. CDR3: CASGNPGLADNTQYF. The CDR3 bases are TGTGCCAGCGGCAATCCGGGACTAGCGGACAATACGCAGTATTTT.

The chain links TRBV19 to TRBJ2-7; possible D gene TRBD2, 5 bases. The CDR3 loop spans 15 amino acids. Germline-derived CDR1 and CDR2 are LNHDA and SQIVND (reference sequence). The germline V and J ends were trimmed by 2 bases and 3 bases, with 14 bases remaining between them. CDR3 coding DNA: TGTGCCAGTAGTATACGACGGACGGGAATCTACGAGCAGTACTTC. Its protein is CASSIRRTGIYEQYF.

The V and J genes are TRBV19 and TRBJ2-7; D is undetermined. V dropped 3 bases and J dropped 2 bases, with 11 bases sitting between them. The CDR3 has 14 amino acids. Per germline, CDR1 LNHDA and CDR2 SQIVND (reference sequence). The CDR3 DNA is TGTGCCAGTAGTATGGAGATCTCCCCCTACGAGCAGTACTTC. Translation: CASSMEISPYEQYF.